This T cell receptor (beta chain) was observed in a study of T-cell reconstitution after alpha-beta-depleted transplantation in children (dated by TCRdb to 2016 to 2017). Notes on the research overall: The study quantitatively tracked T-cell immune reconstitution after TCRalphabeta/CD19-depleted allogeneic hematopoietic cell transplantation in children using TCR repertoire profiling.

Library generation was performed with PCR. The listed sequencing device is Illumina HiSeq 2500. TCR libraries were prepared with molecular barcoding, using unique molecular identifiers to normalize TCRbeta repertoire quantification. TCRdb passed the public sequencing reads through fastp at Q25 and MiXCR, retaining productive beta sequences. CDR3 protein duplicates are merged, each entry listing the most common genes and DNA. Across this sample there are almost 500,000 distinct CDR3 sequences, with approximately 12% seen only once. The ten most abundant clones make up 5% to 6% of the sample. This clonotype was counted between two and nine times. The antigen it recognizes is unknown. No qualities accompany the bases; no much larger clone lies one base away. Between the V and J ends, shortened by 3 bases and 0 bases respectively, the junction contains 24 bases. The CDR3 numbers 20 residues from cysteine through phenylalanine. Here the CDR3 DNA is all that survives: 60 bases in frame from base 1. CDR1 MNHEY and CDR2 SMNVEV are derived from the germline V gene (reference sequence).

This sequence originates from a human donor who donated a stem cell graft to a child with combined immunodeficiency. The sequence is built from TRBV27 and TRBJ2-4; a tentative D match to TRBD2 spans 6 bases. The input for sequencing was PBMCs from the stem cell graft donor, taken from the stem cell graft. The nucleotide sequence is TGTGCCAGCAGTTTGCTTGCCGTCAGCGGAGGGAAAGTAGCCAAAAACATTCAGTACTTC. This translates into CASSLLAVSGGKVAKNIQYF.